Presented here are 14 T cell receptor beta chains from one specimen sequenced in a study of blood T cells in healthy people across ages. Sample-barcoded 5' priming and a J-beta primer mix drove a second PCR of roughly 7 to 11 cycles. Via MiXCR, TCRdb re-called the 5' RACE reads, giving one row per CDR3 protein. The table shows some 1.4 million distinct CDR3 sequences, with about 40% occurring only once. Specimen: blood. The receptors shown here come from a woman between 18 and 29 years old in good health.

The rearrangement uses TRBV4-1 and TRBJ2-5; TRBD1 matches at 7 bases. Germline loops: CDR1 MGHRA, CDR2 YSYEKL. V lost 3 bases, J lost 5 bases, and 3 bases stayed unmatched. CDR3 length: 13 amino acids. The CDR3 bases are TGCGCCAGCAGCCAGACAGGGATGGAGACCCAGTACTTC. This encodes CASSQTGMETQYF.

J is TRBJ1-2 and V is TRBV5-1, with D hard to call. In germline, CDR1 is SGHRS, CDR2 YFSETQ. This CDR3 region has 13 residues. The germline V and J ends were trimmed by 6 bases and 3 bases, with 12 bases remaining between them. CDR3 residues: CASTDSGYYGYTF. As DNA, the CDR3 is TGCGCCAGCACCGACTCGGGATACTATGGCTACACCTTC.

A few counts support this clonotype. J is TRBJ2-6 and V is TRBV27; no firm D call. Germline lookup yields CDR1 MNHEY and CDR2 SMNVEV (reference sequence). The CDR3 runs to 15 residues. V was shortened by 5 bases and J by 0 bases, with 8 bases between the two germline ends. The CDR3 coding sequence is TGTGCCAGCAGTACGCTCCCCTCTGGGGCCAACGTCCTGACTTTC. Translation: CASSTLPSGANVLTF.

This clonotype has just a few counts. This chain links TRBV29-1 with TRBJ2-3, with 9 bases lining up with TRBD2. The CDR3 length is 13 residues. Germline-derived CDR1 and CDR2 are SQVTM and ANQGSEA. V gave up 6 bases and J gave up 2 bases; unmatched junction bases: 3. The CDR3 loop is CSVSGRNTDTQYF. The CDR3, as DNA: TGCAGCGTAAGCGGGAGGAACACAGATACGCAGTATTTT.

The chain couples TRBV10-3 to TRBJ2-2; the D is unclear. The V and J ends lost 6 bases and 7 bases respectively, with 12 bases between them. Germline loops: CDR1 ENHRY, CDR2 SYGVKD. The CDR3 extends over 13 amino acids. CDR3 sequence: CAISPTENGELFF. The CDR3 bases are TGTGCCATCAGCCCGACTGAGAACGGGGAGCTGTTTTTT.

This clonotype turned up a few times. This chain connects TRBV10-3 to TRBJ1-2; the match to TRBD1 covers 8 bases. The CDR3 sequence is 14 residues long. Germline V gene sequence: CDR1 ENHRY, CDR2 SYGVKD. Trimming at V came to 10 bases and at J to 6 bases, leaving 13 bases not matched to a gene. This CDR3 is CATKSQGASDGYTF. The CDR3 DNA reads as TGTGCCACCAAATCGCAGGGGGCGTCTGATGGCTACACCTTC.

V and J are TRBV29-1 and TRBJ2-7; 10 bases match TRBD1. V was pared by 6 bases and J by 4 bases, with 6 bases of the junction left unmatched. The CDR3 contains 13 residues. Looked up from germline, CDR1 is SQVTM and CDR2 is ANQGSEA. DNA for the CDR3: TGCAGCGTACTAGGGGACAGGGGTTACGAGCAGTACTTC. Translating it yields CSVLGDRGYEQYF.

The V call is TRBV20-1, the J call TRBJ1-2; 9 bases fit TRBD1. Germline CDR1 DFQATT, CDR2 SNEGSKA (reference sequence). The CDR3 sequence is 16 residues long. V lost 5 bases to trimming and J lost 3 bases; unmatched junction nucleotides: 13. The CDR3 sequence is CSAPSGPGQGHYGYTF. In DNA form, the CDR3 reads TGCAGTGCTCCCAGCGGTCCGGGACAGGGCCACTATGGCTACACCTTC.

Only a few counts were recorded for this clonotype. This chain connects TRBV7-2 to TRBJ2-7, with 14 positions matching TRBD2. Germline CDR1 reads SGHTA; CDR2 reads FQGNSA. The CDR3 contains 19 residues. V dropped 1 base and J dropped 1; count of bases not matched to a gene: 9. CDR3 nucleotide sequence: TGTGCCAGCAGCTTAGTGCCCCGACTAGCGGGAGGGCCGTCCTACGAGCAGTACTTC. Its protein product is CASSLVPRLAGGPSYEQYF. Filled out from reference TRBV7-2 and TRBJ2-7, the complete variable domain reads GAGVSQSPSNKVTEKGKDVELRCDPISGHTALYWYRQSLGQGLEFLIYFQGNSAPDKSGLPSDRFSAERTGGSVSTLTIQRTQQEDSAVYLCASSLVPRLAGGPSYEQYFGPGTRLTVT.

The V call is TRBV29-1, the J call TRBJ2-1; 10 nucleotides match TRBD2. The CDR3 loop spans 16 amino acids. J lost 4 bases, V lost 0 bases, and 6 bases had no gene match. Germline V gives CDR1 SQVTM, CDR2 ANQGSEA. CDR3 bases: TGCAGCGTTGAAGATCCTAGCGGGAGTGTGTACAATGAGCAGTTCTTC. Translation: CSVEDPSGSVYNEQFF.

This sequence joins TRBV29-1 and TRBJ2-3; D is uncertain. The germline CDR1 and CDR2 sequences are SQVTM and ANQGSEA. The CDR3 loop spans 11 amino acids. V lost 6 bases, J lost 2 bases, and 6 bases lay in between. CDR3 in amino acids: CSVLTTDTQYF. The CDR3 bases are TGCAGCGTCCTCACCACAGATACGCAGTATTTT.

The rearrangement links TRBV7-9 to TRBJ2-7; the D gene is possibly TRBD2 (6 bases). The CDR3 extends over 14 amino acids. Trimming removed 1 base from V and 5 bases from J, with 12 bases in between. Looked up from germline, CDR1 is SEHNR and CDR2 is FQNEAQ (reference sequence). The CDR3 here is CASSLEASANEQYF. DNA for the CDR3: TGTGCCAGCAGCTTAGAGGCTAGCGCCAACGAGCAGTACTTC.

The chain couples TRBV5-5 to TRBJ1-2, with D hard to call. The germline V and J ends were trimmed by 3 bases and 4 bases, with 10 bases remaining between them. The CDR3 is 13 residues long. The germline V gene has CDR1 SGHKS and CDR2 YYEKEE (reference sequence). The CDR3, as DNA: TGTGCCAGCAGCTCAGAGGTGGGCTATGGCTACACCTTC. Translation: CASSSEVGYGYTF.

J is TRBJ2-3 and V is TRBV3-1; TRBD1 aligns across 9 bases. Germline values: CDR1 LGHDT, CDR2 YNNKEL (reference sequence). The CDR3 is 16 amino acids. Germline trimming cut 6 bases from V and 2 bases from J; bases unmatched to any gene: 9. CDR3 region: CASSPPTGGDTDTQYF. CDR3 coding DNA: TGTGCCAGCAGTCCTCCGACAGGGGGGGACACAGATACGCAGTATTTT.